Sequencing of this T cell receptor beta chain was carried out in a study of control samples from healthy donors and cancer patients. J lost 4 bases, V lost 8 bases, and 7 bases had no gene match. The V gene's germline CDR1 is MNHEY and CDR2 SVGAGI. CDR3 length equals 13 residues. Using immunoSEQ multiplex PCR, the repertoire was profiled, and TCRdb retains in-frame clones only, with some absent. The sample has about 160,000 clones; 93% are singletons. The chain has TRBV6-5 and TRBJ1-1; 7 bases fit TRBD1. The clonotype was recovered from a woman aged 55-75 years in good health. The sample taken for sequencing was blood. The chain's CDR3 is CASLLTGSTEAFF. The CDR3 DNA reads as TGTGCCAGCCTGTTGACAGGGTCCACTGAAGCTTTCTTT.